This TCR beta chain was sequenced in a study of response to subunit inactivated influenza vaccine. Study results and caveats: There was a suggestion from the authors that each seasonal influenza vaccination recruits few new T cells.

CDR3 length equals 12 residues. Trimming shortened V by 4 bases and J by 3 bases, and 7 bases separated the two germline ends. Germline V CDR1 and CDR2: SQVTM, ANQGSEA. TCRdb redid the calling of the RT-PCR reads with MiXCR, one entry per CDR3 protein. This table has almost 600,000 distinct CDR3 sequences, 13% to 15% appearing once. For this clonotype: What it binds is unknown.

The receptor's source is a man aged 50 or older who received an inactivated influenza vaccine. Sequencing was performed on PBMCs from blood, taken 11 to 12 days after vaccination. The chain combines TRBV29-1 with TRBJ1-3; D ambiguous. The CDR3: CSVATDGNTIYF. CDR3 DNA: TGCAGCGTTGCCACCGATGGAAACACCATATATTTT.